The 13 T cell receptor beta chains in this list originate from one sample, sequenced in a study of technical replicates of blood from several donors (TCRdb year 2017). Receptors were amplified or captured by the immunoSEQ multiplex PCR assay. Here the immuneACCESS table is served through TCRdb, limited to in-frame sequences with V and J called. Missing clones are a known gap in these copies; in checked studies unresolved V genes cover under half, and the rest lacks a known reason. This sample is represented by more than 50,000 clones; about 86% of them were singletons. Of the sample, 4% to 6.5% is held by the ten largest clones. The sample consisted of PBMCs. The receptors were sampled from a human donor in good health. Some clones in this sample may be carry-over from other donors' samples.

CDR3 nucleotides: TGTGCCAGCAGCTTGCTAGGCGGGGGGGAGGGCAATCAGCCCCAGCATTTT. This codes for CASSLLGGGEGNQPQHF. This chain links TRBV5-6 with TRBJ1-5; maybe TRBD1 (5 bases). The CDR3 consists of 17 residues. Germline assignment: CDR1 SGHDT and CDR2 YYEEEE. Deletions cut 1 base from V and 2 bases from J, with 16 bases between.

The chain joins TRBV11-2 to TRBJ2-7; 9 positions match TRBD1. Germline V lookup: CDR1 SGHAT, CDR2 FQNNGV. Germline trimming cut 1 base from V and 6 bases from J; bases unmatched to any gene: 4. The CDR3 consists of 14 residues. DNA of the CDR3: TGTGCCAGCAGCTTAGTCACAGGGGGCCGCGAGCAGTACTTC. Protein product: CASSLVTGGREQYF.

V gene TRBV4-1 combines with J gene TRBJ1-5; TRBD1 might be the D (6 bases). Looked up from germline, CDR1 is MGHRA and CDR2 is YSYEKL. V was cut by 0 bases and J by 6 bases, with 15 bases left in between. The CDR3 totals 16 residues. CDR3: CASSQEVTGGLQPQHF. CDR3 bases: TGCGCCAGCAGCCAAGAAGTGACAGGCGGCCTTCAGCCCCAGCATTTT.

CDR3 in amino acids: CASSHLNRGQAEAFF. As DNA, the CDR3 is TGTGCCAGCTCACACCTAAACAGGGGGCAGGCTGAAGCTTTCTTT. The gene calls are TRBV18 and TRBJ1-1; the match to TRBD1 covers 9 bases. The CDR3 runs to 15 residues. The V gene end was trimmed by 4 bases and the J gene end by 6 bases; junction bases not matched to a gene: 9. Germline CDR1 and CDR2: KGHSH and LQKENI.

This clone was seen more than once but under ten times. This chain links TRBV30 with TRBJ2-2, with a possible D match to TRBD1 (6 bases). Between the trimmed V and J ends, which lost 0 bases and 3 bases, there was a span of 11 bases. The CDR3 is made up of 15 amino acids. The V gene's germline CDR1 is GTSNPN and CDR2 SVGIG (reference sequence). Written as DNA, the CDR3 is TGTGCCTGGAGTGTACAGGGACGGGACACCGGGGAGCTGTTTTTT. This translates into CAWSVQGRDTGELFF. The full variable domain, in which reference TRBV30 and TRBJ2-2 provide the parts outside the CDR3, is SQTIHQWPATLVQPVGSPLSLECTVEGTSNPNLYWYRQAAGRGLQLLFYSVGIGQISSEVPQNLSASRPQDRQFILSSKKLLLSDSGFYLCAWSVQGRDTGELFFGEGSRLTVL.

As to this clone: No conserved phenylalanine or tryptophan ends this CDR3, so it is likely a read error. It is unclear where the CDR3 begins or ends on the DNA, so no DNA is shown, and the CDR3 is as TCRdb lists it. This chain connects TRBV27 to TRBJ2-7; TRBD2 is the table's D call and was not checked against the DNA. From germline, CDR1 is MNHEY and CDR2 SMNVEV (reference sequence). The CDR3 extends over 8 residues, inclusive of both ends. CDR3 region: CASSRPGK.

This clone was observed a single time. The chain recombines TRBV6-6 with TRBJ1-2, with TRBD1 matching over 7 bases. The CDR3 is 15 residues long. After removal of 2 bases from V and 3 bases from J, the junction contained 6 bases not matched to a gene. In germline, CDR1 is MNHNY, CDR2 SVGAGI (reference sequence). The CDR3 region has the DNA TGTGCCAGCAGTTACCCGACAGGGACGGACTATGGCTACACCTTC. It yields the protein CASSYPTGTDYGYTF.

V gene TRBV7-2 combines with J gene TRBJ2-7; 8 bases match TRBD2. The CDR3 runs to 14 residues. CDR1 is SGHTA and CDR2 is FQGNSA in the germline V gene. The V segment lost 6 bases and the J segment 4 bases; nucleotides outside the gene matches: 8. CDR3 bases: TGTGCCAGCAGTTACAGCGGGAGTGGGTACGAGCAGTACTTC. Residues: CASSYSGSGYEQYF. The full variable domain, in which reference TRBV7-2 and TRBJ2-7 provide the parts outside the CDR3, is GAGVSQSPSNKVTEKGKDVELRCDPISGHTALYWYRQSLGQGLEFLIYFQGNSAPDKSGLPSDRFSAERTGGSVSTLTIQRTQQEDSAVYLCASSYSGSGYEQYFGPGTRLTVT.

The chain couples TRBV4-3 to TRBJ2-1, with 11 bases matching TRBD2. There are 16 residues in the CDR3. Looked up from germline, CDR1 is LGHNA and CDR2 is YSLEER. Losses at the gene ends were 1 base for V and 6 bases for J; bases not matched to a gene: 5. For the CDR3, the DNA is TGCGCCAGCAGCCAAGGGTGGGGGACTAGCGGCAATGAGCAGTTCTTC. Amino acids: CASSQGWGTSGNEQFF.

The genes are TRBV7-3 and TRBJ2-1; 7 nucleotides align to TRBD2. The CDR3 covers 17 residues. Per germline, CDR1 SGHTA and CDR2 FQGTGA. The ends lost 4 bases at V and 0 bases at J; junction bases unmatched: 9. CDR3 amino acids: CASSSHERGGSYNEQFF. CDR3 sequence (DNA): TGTGCCAGCAGCTCCCACGAGCGGGGAGGCTCCTACAATGAGCAGTTCTTC.

CDR3 nucleotide sequence: TGTGCCAGCAGTGAAGGGCTGCGGGGGGGCGTAGATACGCAGTATTTT. Translated: CASSEGLRGGVDTQYF. The chain uses TRBV25-1 and TRBJ2-3; 9 bases align to TRBD2. CDR3 length: 16 residues. V was clipped by 2 bases and J by 5 bases; unmatched bases: 8. Per the germline V gene, CDR1 is MGHDK and CDR2 is SYGVNS.

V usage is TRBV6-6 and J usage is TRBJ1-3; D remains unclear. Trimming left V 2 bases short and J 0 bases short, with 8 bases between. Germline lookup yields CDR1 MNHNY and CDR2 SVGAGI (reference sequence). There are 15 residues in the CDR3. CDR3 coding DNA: TGTGCCAGCAGTTACGCGATGTACTCTGGAAACACCATATATTTT. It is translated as CASSYAMYSGNTIYF.

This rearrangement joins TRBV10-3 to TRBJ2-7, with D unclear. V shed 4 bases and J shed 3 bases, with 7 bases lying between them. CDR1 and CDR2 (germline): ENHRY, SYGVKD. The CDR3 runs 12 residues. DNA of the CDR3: TGTGCCATCAGTGCCGCTAGCTACGAGCAGTACTTC. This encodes CAISAASYEQYF.